Below are 26 T cell receptor beta chains sequenced from a single sample in a study of shared clonotypes between healthy human individuals. Generated by immunoSEQ multiplex PCR, the TCRdb table keeps only in-frame clones and is missing some. The sample carries around 1.5 million clones, 98% recorded once. The sequenced sample was naive CD4+ T cells sorted from blood. Subset indicated: CD45RA+ positively selected. Receptors originate from a man younger than 45 in good health.

This clone appeared a single time. The chain employs TRBV4-2 and TRBJ2-7, with 10 bases fitting TRBD2. V dropped 3 bases and J dropped 0; count of bases not matched to a gene: 8. CDR1 LGHNA and CDR2 YNFKEQ come from the germline V gene. The CDR3 length is 17 residues. CDR3 in amino acids: CASSHHTGTSASYEQYF. The CDR3 DNA reads TGTGCCAGCAGCCATCACACCGGGACTAGCGCCTCCTACGAGCAGTACTTC.

This sequence joins TRBV28 and TRBJ1-2; 10 nucleotides line up with TRBD1. The CDR3 totals 14 residues. From germline, CDR1 is MDHEN and CDR2 SYDVKM. Germline trimming cut 6 bases from V and 8 bases from J; bases unmatched to any gene: 9. CDR3 sequence reads: CASSLTGGAGGYTF. CDR3 DNA: TGTGCCAGCAGCTTGACAGGGGGCGCGGGAGGCTACACCTTC.

The V call is TRBV29-1, the J call TRBJ2-5; no clear D. The germline gives CDR1 SQVTM, CDR2 ANQGSEA. V lost 4 bases to trimming and J lost 5 bases, with 11 bases between them. The CDR3 totals 12 residues. This CDR3 reads CSVGKDGETQYF. In DNA form, the CDR3 reads TGCAGCGTTGGTAAGGACGGGGAGACCCAGTACTTC.

The chain combines TRBV11-3 with TRBJ2-7; D is perhaps TRBD1 or TRBD2 (5 bases each). The CDR3 totals 14 residues. The ends were cut back, 3 bases at V and 7 bases at J, with 16 bases in the middle. The germline gives CDR1 SGHNT, CDR2 YENEEA. The CDR3 here is CASSFGTGGGEQYF. The CDR3 coding sequence is TGTGCCAGCAGCTTTGGGACGGGTGGTGGGGAGCAGTACTTC. The full variable domain, in which reference TRBV11-3 and TRBJ2-7 provide the parts outside the CDR3, is EAGVVQSPRYKIIEKKQPVAFWCNPISGHNTLYWYLQNLGQGPELLIRYENEEAVDDSQLPKDRFSAERLKGVDSTLKIQPAELGDSAVYLCASSFGTGGGEQYFGPGTRLTVT.

The V call is TRBV19, the J call TRBJ1-1; D is unresolved. CDR3 length equals 13 residues. From germline, CDR1 is LNHDA and CDR2 SQIVND (reference sequence). V gave up 3 bases and J gave up 5 bases, with 10 bases separating them. CDR3 sequence: CASSMRRNTEAFF. In DNA, the CDR3 is TGTGCCAGTAGTATGAGGAGAAATACTGAAGCTTTCTTT. The entire variable domain, with the rest obtained from reference TRBV19 and TRBJ1-1, is as follows: DGGITQSPKYLFRKEGQNVTLSCEQNLNHDAMYWYRQDPGQGLRLIYYSQIVNDFQKGDIAEGYSVSREKKESFPLTVTSAQKNPTAFYLCASSMRRNTEAFFGQGTRLTVV.

This chain joins TRBV5-1 and TRBJ2-7; weak D call: TRBD1 (5 bases). The germline V gene encodes CDR1 SGHRS and CDR2 YFSETQ. The CDR3 covers 15 residues. Trimming stripped 1 base from V and 0 bases from J, with 11 bases between. Here the CDR3 reads CASSLISTASYEQYF. CDR3 nucleotides: TGCGCCAGCAGCTTGATCTCGACAGCCTCCTACGAGCAGTACTTC. Combining the CDR3 with reference TRBV5-1 and TRBJ2-7 gives the whole variable domain KAGVTQTPRYLIKTRGQQVTLSCSPISGHRSVSWYQQTPGQGLQFLFEYFSETQRNKGNFPGRFSGRQFSNSRSEMNVSTLELGDSALYLCASSLISTASYEQYFGPGTRLTVT.

This clone was seen a single time. The CDR3 protein is CASSWTGGEGYTF. In DNA form, the CDR3 reads TGTGCCAGCAGTTGGACAGGGGGAGAGGGCTACACCTTC. This rearrangement joins TRBV6-5 to TRBJ1-2, with 10 nucleotides matching TRBD1. V was clipped by 4 bases and J by 8 bases; unmatched bases: 4. This CDR3 spans 13 amino acids. Germline V lookup: CDR1 MNHEY, CDR2 SVGAGI.

This chain links TRBV5-8 with TRBJ1-1; TRBD1 aligns across 7 bases. The CDR3 spans 15 residues. Germline V gene data show CDR1 as SGHTS and CDR2 as YDEGEE. The trim removed 0 bases at V and 3 bases at J, leaving 5 bases unmatched. CDR3 loop: CASSLGQGGYTEAFF. Written as DNA, the CDR3 is TGTGCCAGCAGCTTGGGACAGGGCGGGTACACTGAAGCTTTCTTT.

This chain links TRBV6-1 with TRBJ2-7; no clear D. V lost 6 bases and J lost 4, with 13 bases in between. This CDR3 has 13 residues. From germline, CDR1 is MNHNS and CDR2 SASEGT. The CDR3 coding sequence is TGTGCCAGCAGCATACTCTCACTATACGAGCAGTACTTC. Translated, it gives CASSILSLYEQYF.

The chain links TRBV5-1 to TRBJ2-6; D unclear. The CDR3 consists of 15 residues. CDR1 SGHRS and CDR2 YFSETQ come from the germline V gene. The V and J ends lost 0 bases and 0 bases respectively, with 4 bases between them. The CDR3 sequence is CASSLGHSGANVLTF. The CDR3 nucleotides are TGCGCCAGCAGCTTGGGTCACTCTGGGGCCAACGTCCTGACTTTC.

In its sample, this clone was seen once. V gene TRBV11-2 combines with J gene TRBJ2-7; 7 bases fit TRBD2. The V segment lost 0 bases and the J segment 3 bases; nucleotides outside the gene matches: 8. This CDR3 region has 16 residues. From germline, CDR1 is SGHAT and CDR2 FQNNGV. The CDR3 nucleotides read TGTGCCAGCAGCTTAGATCTTGCCGGCGGGAGCTACGAGCAGTACTTC. Amino acid sequence: CASSLDLAGGSYEQYF.

Concerning this clone: Other DNA variants within this sample encode the same CDR3. The CDR3 DNA follows: TGTGCCAGCAGTGAAGGGACCCAGTACTTC. It translates to CASSEGTQYF. The gene calls are TRBV2 and TRBJ2-5; D not certain. CDR1 and CDR2 from the germline V gene are SNHLY and FYNNEI. The CDR3 runs 10 residues. V shed 1 base and J shed 7 bases, with 1 base lying between them.

The DNA for the CDR3 is TGTGCCAGCTCCACCAACCAGCGGGAGTCTAATGAGCAGTTCTTC. Protein product: CASSTNQRESNEQFF. The V gene is TRBV18, the J gene TRBJ2-1, with 8 bases matching TRBD2. The trim removed 6 bases at V and 7 bases at J, leaving 11 bases unmatched. CDR3 length: 15 amino acids. The V gene's germline CDR1 is KGHSH and CDR2 LQKENI.

The chain carries TRBV28 and TRBJ2-2; D unresolved. Germline CDR1 MDHEN, CDR2 SYDVKM. The V end was cut by 4 bases, the J end by 6 bases, with 9 bases between. The length of the CDR3 is 13 residues. The CDR3 nucleotides are TGTGCCAGCAGTTCCTTTCGGTCCGGGGAGCTGTTTTTT. It is translated as CASSSFRSGELFF.

In the case of this clone: The sample carries other DNA sequences with the same CDR3. The V and J genes are TRBV5-1 and TRBJ2-5; D not certain. This CDR3 contains 12 residues. Deletions cut 2 bases from V and 2 bases from J, with 4 bases between. CDR1 is SGHRS and CDR2 is YFSETQ in the germline V gene. Here the CDR3 DNA reads TGCGCCAGCAGCTTCCGACAAGAGACCCAGTACTTC. Translated, it gives CASSFRQETQYF.

The chain couples TRBV5-4 to TRBJ2-7, with 13 positions matching TRBD2. The CDR3 length is 16 residues. From germline, CDR1 is SGHNT and CDR2 YYREEE (reference sequence). V dropped 4 bases and J dropped 1; count of bases not matched to a gene: 5. The CDR3: CASSPGTSGVSYEQYF. CDR3 DNA: TGTGCCAGCAGCCCGGGGACTAGCGGGGTTTCCTACGAGCAGTACTTC.

The chain is built from TRBV9 and TRBJ1-2; TRBD1 aligns across 8 bases. In germline, CDR1 is SGDLS, CDR2 YYNGEE. The V segment lost 2 bases and the J segment 2 bases; nucleotides outside the gene matches: 8. The CDR3 is 16 residues long. CDR3 sequence (DNA): TGTGCCAGCAGCGTGGGGACAGGAGAATCGAACTATGGCTACACCTTC. It translates to CASSVGTGESNYGYTF. Full variable domain (missing parts from reference TRBV9 and TRBJ1-2): DSGVTQTPKHLITATGQRVTLRCSPRSGDLSVYWYQQSLDQGLQFLIQYYNGEERAKGNILERFSAQQFPDLHSELNLSSLELGDSALYFCASSVGTGESNYGYTFGSGTRLTVV.

This clone was detected only once. The junction and the germline gene differ at one end; a read error may be behind it. This chain joins TRBV5-3 and TRBJ1-2, with D hard to call. TRBV5-3 belongs to the ORF category, with a function that is uncertain. The CDR3 is 14 residues long. The CDR3 region has the DNA TGTGCCAGCAGCTTGGAGGACCCTAACTATGGCTACACCTTC. Translation gives CASSLEDPNYGYTF.

The chain carries TRBV7-2 and TRBJ1-5, with TRBD1 as a possible D gene (6 bases). The CDR3 consists of 15 residues. V was shortened by 6 bases and J by 1 base, with 13 bases between the two germline ends. Germline CDR1 is SGHTA and CDR2 is FQGNSA. The CDR3 loop reads CASRLTGLSNQPQHF. CDR3 in DNA: TGTGCCAGCAGACTTACAGGGCTCAGCAATCAGCCCCAGCATTTT.

Only one count was recorded for this clone. The V call is TRBV5-1, the J call TRBJ1-1; D uncertain. V was pared by 1 base and J by 3 bases, with 16 bases between. The germline V gene has CDR1 SGHRS and CDR2 YFSETQ. The CDR3 length is 16 residues. The CDR3 nucleotides read TGCGCCAGCAGCTTGTCCAGTCGAGTAGGTCACACTGAAGCTTTCTTT. It translates to CASSLSSRVGHTEAFF. Full variable domain (missing parts from reference TRBV5-1 and TRBJ1-1): KAGVTQTPRYLIKTRGQQVTLSCSPISGHRSVSWYQQTPGQGLQFLFEYFSETQRNKGNFPGRFSGRQFSNSRSEMNVSTLELGDSALYLCASSLSSRVGHTEAFFGQGTRLTVV.

The chain employs TRBV7-9 and TRBJ2-5; D is possibly TRBD1 (6 bases). The CDR3 is 14 amino acids. The V end was cut by 7 bases, the J end by 0 bases, with 12 bases between. Germline CDR1 reads SEHNR; CDR2 reads FQNEAQ (reference sequence). CDR3 residues: CASTSGQYQETQYF. The CDR3 region has the DNA TGTGCCAGCACATCTGGACAGTACCAAGAGACCCAGTACTTC. Together with reference TRBV7-9 and TRBJ2-5, the CDR3 gives the full variable domain: DTGVSQNPRHKITKRGQNVTFRCDPISEHNRLYWYRQTLGQGPEFLTYFQNEAQLEKSRLLSDRFSAERPKGSFSTLEIQRTEQGDSAMYLCASTSGQYQETQYFGPGTRLLVL.

This clone was detected only once. The rearrangement uses TRBV7-8 and TRBJ1-2; a weak D match, TRBD1 (5 bases). The V and J ends lost 5 bases and 4 bases respectively, with 14 bases between them. Germline assignment: CDR1 SGHVS and CDR2 FQNEAQ. The CDR3 sequence is 14 residues long. CDR3 region: CASSPGWGTYGYTF. The CDR3 bases are TGTGCCAGCAGCCCTGGTTGGGGGACCTATGGCTACACCTTC.

The chain carries TRBV27 and TRBJ2-1, with TRBD2 matching 9 bases. There are 15 residues in the CDR3. The germline CDR1 and CDR2 sequences are MNHEY and SMNVEV (reference sequence). Trimming at V came to 5 bases and at J to 4 bases, leaving 6 bases not matched to a gene. CDR3: CASSHRLAEYNEQFF. CDR3 coding DNA: TGTGCCAGCAGTCATAGACTAGCGGAATACAATGAGCAGTTCTTC.

This clone was observed a single time. The sample contains more than one DNA sequence encoding this CDR3. The V call is TRBV11-2, the J call TRBJ2-5, with a weak D call TRBD1 (6 bases). V was clipped by 1 base and J by 2 bases, with 8 bases between them. The V gene's germline CDR1 is SGHAT and CDR2 FQNNGV. The CDR3 loop spans 14 amino acids. CDR3 bases: TGTGCCAGCAGCTTAGGGCAGGGGCAAGAGACCCAGTACTTC. Translated: CASSLGQGQETQYF.

This clone was detected only once. This chain joins TRBV5-1 and TRBJ1-4; 9 bases are a match to TRBD1. The CDR3 is 17 residues long. V lost 3 bases and J lost 0; bases outside the gene matches: 6. Per the germline V gene, CDR1 is SGHRS and CDR2 is YFSETQ. The CDR3 nucleotides read TGCGCCAGCAGCTCCGACAGGGGGTCTGCAACTAATGAAAAACTGTTTTTT. This translates into CASSSDRGSATNEKLFF.

The genes are TRBV15 and TRBJ2-3; TRBD1 aligns across 7 bases. Trimming removed 5 bases from V and 15 bases from J; junction bases left unmatched: 11. This CDR3 spans 12 amino acids. Germline V gives CDR1 LNHNV, CDR2 YYDKDF (reference sequence). The CDR3 DNA reads as TGTGCCACCAGCCCACGACAGGGTTGGGTATATTTT. Encoded protein: CATSPRQGWVYF.